This TCR beta chain stems from a study of CD8 T cells in ankylosing spondylitis. Study-wide points: A TCR beta motif of about eight highly homologous variants seemed to mark ankylosing spondylitis blood.

Quantitative 5'-RACE with molecular barcodes was used to make the TCR beta libraries. TCRdb reprocessed the 5' RACE reads via MiXCR and lists one record per CDR3 protein. This table holds about 340,000 distinct CDR3 sequences, around 15% found once. This clonotype occurred many times. The antigen is undetermined. Per germline, CDR1 SGHRS and CDR2 YFSETQ. The V and J ends lost 4 bases and 8 bases, in that order; junction bases with no gene match: 11. The CDR3 totals 16 residues. The sequenced sample consisted of blood, either unsorted or a sorted T cell fraction (not recorded which). The sequence was collected from a male donor with ankylosing spondylitis or in good health (not recorded which). V gene TRBV5-1 combines with J gene TRBJ1-4; 10 nucleotides line up with TRBD1. The CDR3 DNA is TGCGCCAGCAGCCCCCGAATGGGACAGGGGCAAGAAAAACTGTTTTTT. It specifies CASSPRMGQGQEKLFF. Combining the CDR3 with reference TRBV5-1 and TRBJ1-4 gives the whole variable domain KAGVTQTPRYLIKTRGQQVTLSCSPISGHRSVSWYQQTPGQGLQFLFEYFSETQRNKGNFPGRFSGRQFSNSRSEMNVSTLELGDSALYLCASSPRMGQGQEKLFFGSGTQLSVL.